The clone carrying this TCR delta chain came up a few times. A far larger clone is just one base off, so this is likely a read error. In the same sample, other DNA sequences code for this CDR3. Gammadelta T cells were flow-sorted from PBMC into Vgamma9/Vdelta2+ and Vdelta2-negative populations for bulk analysis. The sample originates from a study of γδ T cells in repeated Plasmodium falciparum infection. From germline, CDR1 is TSWWSYY and CDR2 QGS. The CDR3 has 21 amino acids. TCRdb fed the multiplex PCR reads into CATT to redo clone calling. Seen here are 53,000 or so delta-chain clones, around 2% observed once, and the top ten hold 24%.

For the V gene the call is TRDV1; the J gene has no call; the table's D call of TRDD3 was not tested on the DNA. The clonotype was recovered from a pool of human donors (malaria-infected and uninfected, not separated). Source material: gamma-delta T cells from blood. As DNA, the CDR3 is TGTGCTCTTGGCTTCCTACCCCTGTCGTACTGGGGGCTCCGGTACACCGATAAACTTATCTTT. Amino acid sequence: CALGFLPLSYWGLRYTDKLIF.